This entry describes one T cell receptor beta chain. These data come from a study of shared T cell receptors in the human thymus. Clones were sequenced by immunoSEQ multiplex PCR, and TCRdb holds only the in-frame ones, with some missing. The profile covers under 850,000 clones, with around nine tenths appearing a single time and about 0.01% taken by the ten largest. V lost 1 base and J 3 bases, leaving 6 bases between the germline ends. The CDR3 totals 13 residues. From germline, CDR1 is MNHEY and CDR2 SMNVEV (reference sequence). This sample was also put to use in a study of human thymus T cells.

This TCR was sampled from a boy less than two years old with a congenital heart defect. The chain is built from TRBV27 and TRBJ1-1, with TRBD1 as a possible D gene (6 bases). The sample consisted of thymocytes. CDR3 residues: CASSLYRDTEAFF. In DNA form, the CDR3 reads TGTGCCAGCAGTTTATACAGGGACACTGAAGCTTTCTTT.